This is a list of T cell receptor beta chains from one sample in a study of cytomegalovirus exposure and HLA in healthy donors. Profiled with immunoSEQ multiplex PCR; TCRdb holds only in-frame clones, not every one. The sample spans about 90,000 clones; the ten largest clones claim around 3.4%. Sequencing was performed on PBMCs. The receptors come from a woman aged 30 to 39 in good health and CMV-seronegative. Both conserved end residues are part of each CDR3.

TRBV28	15	CASSIQGQINNEQFF
TRBV19	14	CASSIPGLSGELFF
TRBV7-8	16	CASSLVPGAGSYGYTF
TRBV28	14	CASMLEADYEKLFF
TRBV6-5	13	CASSYLLSTEAFF
TRBV5-4	14	CASSLRGYNYGYTF
TRBV6-5	15	CASRTRRSSGNTIYF
TRBV28	14	CASSPYSRTDTQYF
TRBV28	14	CASSLGGNNQPQHF
TRBV15	16	CATSRDLLDRPQPQHF
TRBV11-2	15	CASSRDRGPYNEQFF
TRBV7-6	13	CASSPGQNTEAFF
TRBV10-3	14	CAISESGGRPPLHF
TRBV2	16	CASSEARGTGVLEQYF
TRBV6-5	13	CASSPGTAEKLFF
TRBV28	13	CASSLTVDYEQYF
TRBV20-1	11	CSALDSYEQYF
TRBV4-2	15	CASSQMTNSNQPQHF
TRBV11-2	15	CASNPQLAATGELFF
TRBV5-1	16	CASSLVAGARAVTQYF
TRBV2	14	CASSPGQGINEQFF
TRBV27	13	CASSAGGGQPQHF
TRBV29-1	11	CSVVAYNEQFF
TRBV28	14	CASSWGQGEKGYTF
TRBV4-1	14	CASSQIAGNQPQHF
TRBV11-2	13	CASSFLTTFEQYF
TRBV28	13	CASSLRNTGELFF
TRBV6-1	17	CASSEVKWRGVDTEAFF
TRBV19	16	CASSKRVDSVNTEAFF
TRBV14	15	CASSQIAGAPYEQYF
TRBV27	14	CASRLLSSDEKLFF